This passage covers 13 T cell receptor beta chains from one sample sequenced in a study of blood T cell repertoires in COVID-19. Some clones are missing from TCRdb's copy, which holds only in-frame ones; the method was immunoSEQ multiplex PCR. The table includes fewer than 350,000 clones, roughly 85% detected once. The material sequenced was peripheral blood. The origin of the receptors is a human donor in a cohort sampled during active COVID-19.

The CDR3 DNA is TGTGCCAGCAGTCATCTAGCGGGGCCCACAGATACGCAGTATTTT. The encoded protein is CASSHLAGPTDTQYF. The V call is TRBV7-3, the J call TRBJ2-3; 9 nucleotides line up with TRBD2. The length of the CDR3 is 15 residues. With V trimmed by 6 bases and J by 2 bases, 6 bases remained unmatched. Germline loops: CDR1 SGHTA, CDR2 FQGTGA.

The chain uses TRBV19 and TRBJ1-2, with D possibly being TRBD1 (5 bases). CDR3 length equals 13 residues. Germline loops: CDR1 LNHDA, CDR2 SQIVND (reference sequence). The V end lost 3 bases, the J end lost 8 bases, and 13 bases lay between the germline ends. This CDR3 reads CASSIAGRGGYTF. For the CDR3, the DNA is TGTGCCAGTAGTATTGCAGGGCGTGGGGGCTACACCTTC.

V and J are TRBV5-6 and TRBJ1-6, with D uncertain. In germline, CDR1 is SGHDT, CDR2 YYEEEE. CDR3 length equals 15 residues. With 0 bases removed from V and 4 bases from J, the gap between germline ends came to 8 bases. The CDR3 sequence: CASSLGQVYNSPLHF. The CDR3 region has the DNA TGTGCCAGCAGCTTGGGGCAGGTTTATAATTCACCCCTCCACTTT.

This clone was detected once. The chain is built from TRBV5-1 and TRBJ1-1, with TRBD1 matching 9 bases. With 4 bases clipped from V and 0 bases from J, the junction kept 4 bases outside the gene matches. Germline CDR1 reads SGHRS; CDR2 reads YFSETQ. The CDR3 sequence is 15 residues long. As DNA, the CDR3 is TGCGCCAGCAGCGCACAGGGGGCCCTGAACACTGAAGCTTTCTTT. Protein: CASSAQGALNTEAFF.

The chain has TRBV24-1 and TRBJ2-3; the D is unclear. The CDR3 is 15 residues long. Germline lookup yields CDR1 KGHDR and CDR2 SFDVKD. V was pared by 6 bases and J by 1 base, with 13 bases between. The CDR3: CATSQTVPRTDTQYF. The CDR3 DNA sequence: TGTGCCACCAGTCAGACTGTCCCCCGCACAGATACGCAGTATTTT.

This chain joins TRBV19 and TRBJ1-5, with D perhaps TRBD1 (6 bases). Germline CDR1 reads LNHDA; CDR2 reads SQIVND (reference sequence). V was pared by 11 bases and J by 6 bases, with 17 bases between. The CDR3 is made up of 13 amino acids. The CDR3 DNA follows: TGTGCCGCCTCGGGGGGCGTCGCTCAGCCCCAGCATTTT. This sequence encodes CAASGGVAQPQHF.

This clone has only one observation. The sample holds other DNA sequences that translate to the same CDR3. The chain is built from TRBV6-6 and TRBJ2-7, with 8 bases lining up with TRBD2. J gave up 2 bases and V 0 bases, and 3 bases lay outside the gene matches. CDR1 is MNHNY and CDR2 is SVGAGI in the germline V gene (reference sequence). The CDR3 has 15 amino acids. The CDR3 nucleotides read TGTGCCAGCAGTTACTCAACTAGCGGACCCTACGAGCAGTACTTC. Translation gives CASSYSTSGPYEQYF.

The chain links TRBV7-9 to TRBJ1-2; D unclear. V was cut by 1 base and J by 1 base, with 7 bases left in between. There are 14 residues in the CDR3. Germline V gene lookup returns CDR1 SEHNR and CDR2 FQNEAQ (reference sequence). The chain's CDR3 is CASSLDPINYGYTF. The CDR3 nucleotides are TGTGCCAGCAGCTTAGATCCCATTAACTATGGCTACACCTTC.

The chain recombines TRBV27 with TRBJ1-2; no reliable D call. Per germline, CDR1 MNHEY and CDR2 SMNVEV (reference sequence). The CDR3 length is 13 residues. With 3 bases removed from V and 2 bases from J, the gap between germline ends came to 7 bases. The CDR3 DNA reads TGTGCCAGCAGTTTCGCGGGGAACTATGGCTACACCTTC. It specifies CASSFAGNYGYTF.

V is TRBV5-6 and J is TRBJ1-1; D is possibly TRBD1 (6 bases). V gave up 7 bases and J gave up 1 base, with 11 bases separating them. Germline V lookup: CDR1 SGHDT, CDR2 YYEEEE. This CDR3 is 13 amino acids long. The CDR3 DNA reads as TGTGCCAGCCGCAGGGGATGGAACACTGAAGCTTTCTTT. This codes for CASRRGWNTEAFF.

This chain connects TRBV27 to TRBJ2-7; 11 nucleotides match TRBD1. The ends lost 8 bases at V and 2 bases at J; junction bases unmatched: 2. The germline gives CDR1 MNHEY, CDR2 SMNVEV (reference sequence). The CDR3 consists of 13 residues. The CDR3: CASGQGATYEQYF. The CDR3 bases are TGTGCCAGCGGACAGGGGGCGACCTACGAGCAGTACTTC.

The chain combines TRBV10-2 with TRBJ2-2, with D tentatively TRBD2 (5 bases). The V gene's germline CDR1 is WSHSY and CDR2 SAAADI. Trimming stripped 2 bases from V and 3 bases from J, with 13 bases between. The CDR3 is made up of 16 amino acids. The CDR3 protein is CASSERAVIDTGELFF. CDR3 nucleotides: TGCGCCAGCAGTGAGAGAGCGGTGATAGACACCGGGGAGCTGTTTTTT.

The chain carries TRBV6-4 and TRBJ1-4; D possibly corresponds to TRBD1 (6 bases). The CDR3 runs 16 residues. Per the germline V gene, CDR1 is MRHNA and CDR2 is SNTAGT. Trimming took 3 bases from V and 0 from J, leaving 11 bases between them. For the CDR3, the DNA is TGTGCCAGCAGTGAGGGGGACACAGCAACTAATGAAAAACTGTTTTTT. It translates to CASSEGDTATNEKLFF.